This TCR beta chain was found in a study of OX40 agonist ivuxolimab in advanced cancers. Some clones are missing from TCRdb's copy, which holds only in-frame ones; the method was immunoSEQ multiplex PCR. This sample yields approximately 30,000 clones, of which 80% to 90% are seen a single time; roughly 29% belongs to the top ten. Excluded were patients having autoimmune disease history or systemic immunosuppression. The CDR3 is made up of 13 amino acids. Trimming cost V 4 bases and J 11 bases, with 16 bases left between them. The germline CDR1 and CDR2 sequences are SGHRS and YFSETQ. V gene TRBV5-1 combines with J gene TRBJ1-5; D remains ambiguous. The TCR originated in an adult with an advanced solid tumor such as melanoma, head and neck, liver or kidney cancer. The input for sequencing was CD4+ or CD8+ T cells sorted from blood, taken in a trial of the OX40 agonist ivuxolimab. This CDR3 is CASSLDGRKAQHF. CDR3 bases: TGCGCCAGCAGCCTCGATGGGAGAAAGGCCCAGCATTTT.